This passage covers 3 T cell receptor beta chains from one sample sequenced in a study of naive and memory T cell subsets. The beta constant-region primer was an equimolar mix of two oligonucleotides covering TRBC1 and TRBC2. The ligated cDNA underwent four PCR rounds using SP2 and nested alpha and beta constant-region primers. TCRdb processed the UMI-ligation and nested PCR reads anew with MiXCR; each CDR3 protein has one entry. The table lists tens of thousands of distinct CDR3 sequences, around 9% of them singletons. Input material: naive CD8+ T cells from blood. The receptors originated from a human donor in good health.

This clonotype was recorded at least ten times. This chain joins TRBV30 and TRBJ2-1; tentatively, D is TRBD1 (6 bases). V shed 3 bases and J shed 4 bases, with 10 bases lying between them. Germline CDR1 reads GTSNPN; CDR2 reads SVGIG (reference sequence). The CDR3 extends over 13 amino acids. The CDR3 DNA sequence: TGTGCCTGGAGAGACACAGGGTACAATGAGCAGTTCTTC. Its translation is CAWRDTGYNEQFF.

The rearrangement uses TRBV7-9 and TRBJ2-2; 7 nucleotides agree with TRBD1. The CDR3 has 14 amino acids. Germline V gene sequence: CDR1 SEHNR, CDR2 FQNEAQ (reference sequence). Trimming took 5 bases from V and 4 from J; bases not matched to a gene: 4. This CDR3 reads CASSQTGLTGELFF. CDR3 bases: TGTGCCAGCAGCCAGACAGGGCTCACCGGGGAGCTGTTTTTT. The whole variable domain, remainder taken from reference TRBV7-9 and TRBJ2-2, is DTGVSQNPRHKITKRGQNVTFRCDPISEHNRLYWYRQTLGQGPEFLTYFQNEAQLEKSRLLSDRFSAERPKGSFSTLEIQRTEQGDSAMYLCASSQTGLTGELFFGEGSRLTVL.

The chain recombines TRBV29-1 with TRBJ2-3; D uncertain. CDR3 length equals 13 residues. V lost 5 bases to trimming and J lost 0 bases, with 9 bases between them. From germline, CDR1 is SQVTM and CDR2 ANQGSEA. The chain's CDR3 is CSVTTDSTDTQYF. CDR3 in DNA: TGCAGCGTTACAACGGACAGCACAGATACGCAGTATTTT.